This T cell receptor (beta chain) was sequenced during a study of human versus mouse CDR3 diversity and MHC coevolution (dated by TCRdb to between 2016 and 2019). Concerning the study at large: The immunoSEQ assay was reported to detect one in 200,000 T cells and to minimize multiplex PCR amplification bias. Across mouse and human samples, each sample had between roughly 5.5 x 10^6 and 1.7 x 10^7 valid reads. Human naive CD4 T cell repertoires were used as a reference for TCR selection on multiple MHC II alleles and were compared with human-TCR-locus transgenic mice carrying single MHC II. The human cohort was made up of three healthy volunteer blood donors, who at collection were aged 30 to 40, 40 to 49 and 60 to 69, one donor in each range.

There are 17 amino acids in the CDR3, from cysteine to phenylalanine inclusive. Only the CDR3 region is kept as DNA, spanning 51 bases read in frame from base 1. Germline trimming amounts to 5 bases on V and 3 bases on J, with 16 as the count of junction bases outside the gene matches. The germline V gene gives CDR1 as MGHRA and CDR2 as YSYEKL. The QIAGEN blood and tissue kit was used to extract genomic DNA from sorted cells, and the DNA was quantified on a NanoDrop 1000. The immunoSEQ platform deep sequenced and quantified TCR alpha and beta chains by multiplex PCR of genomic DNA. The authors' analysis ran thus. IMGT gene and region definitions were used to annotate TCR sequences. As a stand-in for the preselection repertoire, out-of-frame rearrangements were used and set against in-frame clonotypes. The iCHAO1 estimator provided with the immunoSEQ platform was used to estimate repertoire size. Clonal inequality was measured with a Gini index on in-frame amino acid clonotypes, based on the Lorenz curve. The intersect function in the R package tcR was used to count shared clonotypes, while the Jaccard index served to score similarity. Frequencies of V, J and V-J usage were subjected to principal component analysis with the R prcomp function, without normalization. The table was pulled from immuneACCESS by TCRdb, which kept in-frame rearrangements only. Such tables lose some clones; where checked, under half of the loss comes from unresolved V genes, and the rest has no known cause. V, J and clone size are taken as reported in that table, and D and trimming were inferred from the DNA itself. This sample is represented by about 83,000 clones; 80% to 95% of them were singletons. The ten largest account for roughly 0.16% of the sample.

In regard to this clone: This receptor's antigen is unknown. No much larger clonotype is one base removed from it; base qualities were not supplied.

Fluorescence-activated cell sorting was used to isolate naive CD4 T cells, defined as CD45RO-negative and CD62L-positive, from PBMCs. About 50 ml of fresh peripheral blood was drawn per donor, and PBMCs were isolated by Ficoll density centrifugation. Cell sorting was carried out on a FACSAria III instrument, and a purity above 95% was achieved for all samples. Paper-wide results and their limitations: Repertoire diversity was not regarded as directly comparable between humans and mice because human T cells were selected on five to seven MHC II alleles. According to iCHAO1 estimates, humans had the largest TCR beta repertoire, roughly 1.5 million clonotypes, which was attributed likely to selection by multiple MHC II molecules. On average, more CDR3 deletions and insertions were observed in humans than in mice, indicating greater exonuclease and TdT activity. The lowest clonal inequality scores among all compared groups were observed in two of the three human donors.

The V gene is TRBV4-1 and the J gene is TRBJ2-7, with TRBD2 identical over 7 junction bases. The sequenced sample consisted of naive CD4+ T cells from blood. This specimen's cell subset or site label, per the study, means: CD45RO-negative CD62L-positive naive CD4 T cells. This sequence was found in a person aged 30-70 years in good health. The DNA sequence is TGCGCCAGCAGCTTACAACCCGGGCTGCCGGGGGGCTACGAGCAGTACTTC. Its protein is CASSLQPGLPGGYEQYF.